The clone carrying this T cell receptor beta chain was found many times. These data belong to a study of T cells in Graves' hyperthyroidism and ophthalmopathy. Amplification targeted TCR beta CDR3 regions from RNA transcripts. HTBI primers drove first-round RT-PCR of the TCR CDR3. Each CDR3 protein is one row after TCRdb ran MiXCR on the multiplex PCR reads. Among more than 150,000 distinct CDR3 sequences, 17% were seen once, and the ten largest hold 25% to 35%. The V and J ends lost 4 bases and 4 bases, in that order; junction bases with no gene match: 8. The length of the CDR3 is 16 residues. The germline V gene has CDR1 WSHSY and CDR2 SAAADI.

This chain uses TRBV10-2 with TRBJ1-1; 11 nucleotides align to TRBD1. Sequencing used blood. This receptor was taken from a woman aged 45-65 years with Graves' hyperthyroidism. The CDR3: CASSVRDRGRSTEAFF. CDR3 nucleotides: TGCGCCAGCAGTGTAAGGGACAGGGGGAGATCCACTGAAGCTTTCTTT.